In this sample, the clone carrying this TCR beta chain turned up many times. The researchers obtained blood RNA from unsorted whole blood and also extracted germline DNA. The sample is drawn from a study of tumor-infiltrating lymphocytes in primary liver carcinoma. From 450 to 550 ng total RNA, TCR beta cDNA was generated with a primer in the constant region. Three nested multiplex PCR rounds, a slightly modified ARM-PCR, produced the libraries for TCR beta. With TRBV1-TRBV30 forward primers and a C-beta reverse primer, the first two PCR rounds were run for 9 to 10 cycles each. TCRdb recomputed calls from the multiplex PCR reads with MiXCR, one row per CDR3 protein. The repertoire holds some 200,000 distinct CDR3 sequences, less than 70% seen once, with around 7.1% in the top ten. Trimming took off 5 bases at V and 0 bases at J, with 17 bases between the two ends. Germline loops: CDR1 MGHRA, CDR2 YSYEKL. This CDR3 has 18 amino acids.

The chain combines TRBV4-1 with TRBJ2-6; possibly TRBD2 for D (5 bases). This clonotype was obtained from a woman in her sixties with primary liver carcinoma and hepatitis B virus infection. The sample consisted of peripheral blood. CDR3: CASSFTPGGPSGANVLTF. In nucleotides, the CDR3 is TGCGCCAGCAGCTTTACGCCCGGAGGTCCCTCTGGGGCCAACGTCCTGACTTTC.